Below are 21 T cell receptor beta chains sequenced from a single sample in a study of blood T cell repertoires in COVID-19. Profiling relied on immunoSEQ multiplex PCR, and the TCRdb table lists in-frame clones only, not all of them. The sample shows approximately 99,000 clones, approximately 85% of them seen only once. The source material was peripheral blood. The receptors shown here come from a human donor in a cohort sampled during active COVID-19.

The chain combines TRBV11-2 with TRBJ1-2; D gene ambiguous. V lost 0 bases and J lost 2, with 4 bases in between. The CDR3 extends over 13 amino acids. The germline V gene has CDR1 SGHAT and CDR2 FQNNGV. The CDR3 spells CASSLDLNYGYTF. The CDR3 nucleotides are TGTGCCAGCAGCTTAGACCTGAACTATGGCTACACCTTC. The complete variable domain, with remaining parts taken from reference TRBV11-2 and TRBJ1-2, reads EAGVAQSPRYKIIEKRQSVAFWCNPISGHATLYWYQQILGQGPKLLIQFQNNGVVDDSQLPKDRFSAERLKGVDSTLKIQPAKLEDSAVYLCASSLDLNYGYTFGSGTRLTVV.

J is TRBJ1-1 and V is TRBV7-9, with TRBD1 identical over 10 bases. Germline CDR1 SEHNR, CDR2 FQNEAQ (reference sequence). The V gene end was trimmed by 5 bases and the J gene end by 3 bases; junction bases not matched to a gene: 3. CDR3 length: 14 amino acids. The CDR3 protein is CASSLGQGDTEAFF. The DNA for the CDR3 is TGTGCCAGCAGCCTCGGACAGGGGGACACTGAAGCTTTCTTT.

The V call is TRBV7-9, the J call TRBJ1-4, with D unresolved. V lost 0 bases and J lost 15, with 14 bases in between. The germline CDR1 and CDR2 sequences are SEHNR and FQNEAQ (reference sequence). The CDR3 extends over 13 amino acids. CDR3 protein: CASSLAGSLLLFF. In nucleotides, the CDR3 is TGTGCCAGCAGCTTAGCCGGGTCCCTTCTCTTGTTTTTT.

This clone was counted between two and nine times. The rearrangement joins TRBV30 to TRBJ2-2; perhaps TRBD1 as D (6 bases). This CDR3 is built from 14 residues. V dropped 5 bases and J dropped 5 bases, with 15 bases sitting between them. CDR1 GTSNPN and CDR2 SVGIG come from the germline V gene (reference sequence). In DNA, the CDR3 is TGTGCCTGGCGGTCCACAGGGAAAACCGGGGAGCTGTTTTTT. It translates to CAWRSTGKTGELFF.

This sequence joins TRBV3-1 (or the pseudogene TRBV3-2) and TRBJ2-2, with D possibly being TRBD2 (6 bases). The CDR3 consists of 16 residues. Germline V gives CDR1 LGHDT, CDR2 YNNKEL (reference sequence). V lost 5 bases and J lost 3, with 16 bases in between. CDR3 sequence: CASSSIGTEDTGELFF. The CDR3 DNA reads as TGTGCCAGCAGCAGTATCGGGACTGAGGACACCGGGGAGCTGTTTTTT.

The J gene is TRBJ1-1, the V gene TRBV5-1; D remains unclear. Germline CDR1 is SGHRS and CDR2 is YFSETQ. CDR3 length equals 14 residues. Trimming removed 0 bases at V and 1 base at J, with 7 bases between. CDR3 residues: CASSLAGENTEAFF. Here the CDR3 DNA reads TGCGCCAGCAGCTTGGCCGGGGAGAACACTGAAGCTTTCTTT.

The chain combines TRBV28 with TRBJ2-7; D is possibly TRBD2 (5 bases). Germline CDR1 is MDHEN and CDR2 is SYDVKM. V lost 6 bases to trimming and J lost 6 bases, with 15 bases between them. This CDR3 region has 13 residues. In nucleotides, the CDR3 is TGTGCCAGCAGCCTGGACTCTCGTGGCGAGCAGTACTTC. Translation gives CASSLDSRGEQYF.

The V gene is TRBV6-5, the J gene TRBJ2-7; 9 nucleotides match TRBD1. Losses at the gene ends were 7 bases for V and 2 bases for J; bases not matched to a gene: 6. Germline V gene sequence: CDR1 MNHEY, CDR2 SVGAGI. CDR3 length: 14 amino acids. The CDR3 loop is CASNFGTGPYEQYF. CDR3 sequence (DNA): TGTGCCAGCAATTTCGGGACAGGGCCCTACGAGCAGTACTTC.

This chain joins TRBV6-6 and TRBJ2-6; 9 bases line up with TRBD1. V lost 5 bases, J lost 1 base, and 9 bases stayed unmatched. The CDR3 has 18 amino acids. Looked up from germline, CDR1 is MNHNY and CDR2 is SVGAGI (reference sequence). CDR3 nucleotide sequence: TGTGCCAGCAGTCGTGGACAGGGGCAAGTATCTGGGGCCAACGTCCTGACTTTC. Translating it yields CASSRGQGQVSGANVLTF.

About this clone itself: At one boundary the junction diverges from the germline segment, which might be a read error. The gene calls are TRBV28 and TRBJ1-2; D might be TRBD1 (6 bases). The V gene's germline CDR1 is MDHEN and CDR2 SYDVKM. This CDR3 is 13 amino acids long. The CDR3 spells CTSSLLPPGVRTF. In DNA form, the CDR3 reads TGTACCAGCAGCCTCCTCCCACCAGGGGTACGCACCTTC.

The table lists this clone with a count of one. The chain employs TRBV2 and TRBJ1-3; D unclear. V was shortened by 4 bases and J by 1 base, with 5 bases between the two germline ends. The CDR3 consists of 13 residues. The V gene's germline CDR1 is SNHLY and CDR2 FYNNEI. CDR3 sequence reads: CASSGGSGNTIYF. CDR3 in DNA: TGTGCCAGCAGTGGCGGGTCTGGAAACACCATATATTTT.

The chain links TRBV4-2 to TRBJ1-2, with D uncertain. V shed 0 bases and J shed 4 bases, with 15 bases lying between them. Germline loops: CDR1 LGHNA, CDR2 YNFKEQ. CDR3 size: 16 residues. CDR3 sequence: CASSQDRDTGSYGYTF. The CDR3 DNA reads TGTGCCAGCAGCCAAGATAGAGATACCGGGAGCTATGGCTACACCTTC.

This chain uses TRBV12-5 with TRBJ2-3; 7 bases agree with TRBD2. Germline-derived CDR1 and CDR2 are LGHNT and FRNRAP. With 5 bases clipped from V and 3 bases from J, the junction kept 2 bases outside the gene matches. The CDR3 extends over 13 amino acids. The chain's CDR3 is CASGPGGTDTQYF. In DNA form, the CDR3 reads TGTGCTAGTGGTCCCGGGGGGACAGATACGCAGTATTTT.

The V gene is TRBV19, the J gene TRBJ1-5; D is undetermined. Germline V gives CDR1 LNHDA, CDR2 SQIVND (reference sequence). The V gene lost 7 bases and the J gene lost 0 bases, with 19 bases spanning the gap. The CDR3 is 17 residues long. This CDR3 is CASNHLRGGYSNQPQHF. In DNA, the CDR3 is TGTGCCAGTAATCACCTACGGGGAGGGTATAGCAATCAGCCCCAGCATTTT. The full variable domain, in which reference TRBV19 and TRBJ1-5 provide the parts outside the CDR3, is DGGITQSPKYLFRKEGQNVTLSCEQNLNHDAMYWYRQDPGQGLRLIYYSQIVNDFQKGDIAEGYSVSREKKESFPLTVTSAQKNPTAFYLCASNHLRGGYSNQPQHFGDGTRLSIL.

This chain connects TRBV29-1 to TRBJ2-1; the match to TRBD1 covers 9 bases. This CDR3 has 13 residues. Germline assignment: CDR1 SQVTM and CDR2 ANQGSEA. With 6 bases clipped from V and 1 base from J, the junction kept 1 base outside the gene matches. The CDR3: CSVGTGSYNEQFF. The CDR3 coding sequence is TGCAGCGTGGGGACAGGGTCCTACAATGAGCAGTTCTTC.

The chain uses TRBV19 and TRBJ2-3; 12 bases are a match to TRBD2. This CDR3 comprises 17 residues. The germline CDR1 and CDR2 sequences are LNHDA and SQIVND (reference sequence). Trimming took 2 bases from V and 6 from J; bases not matched to a gene: 9. CDR3 sequence: CASSIRAASGRADTQYF. In DNA form, the CDR3 reads TGTGCCAGTAGTATACGTGCGGCTAGCGGGAGGGCGGATACGCAGTATTTT.

The chain carries TRBV3-1 (or the pseudogene TRBV3-2) and TRBJ1-1, with TRBD1 matching 8 bases. The ends lost 3 bases at V and 8 bases at J; junction bases unmatched: 11. The CDR3 loop spans 15 amino acids. Germline CDR1 and CDR2: LGHDT and YNNKEL (reference sequence). The CDR3 is CASSQESGGYSEAFF. DNA of the CDR3: TGTGCCAGCAGCCAGGAATCAGGGGGCTATTCGGAAGCTTTCTTT.

This clone was found a few times. The chain combines TRBV6-6 with TRBJ2-3; the match to TRBD2 covers 7 bases. Germline lookup yields CDR1 MNHNY and CDR2 SVGAGI (reference sequence). J lost 6 bases, V lost 7 bases, and 7 bases had no gene match. This CDR3 spans 13 amino acids. CDR3 sequence reads: CASNLLAEDTQYF. CDR3 sequence (DNA): TGTGCCAGCAACTTGCTAGCGGAGGATACGCAGTATTTT.

This chain connects TRBV27 to TRBJ2-7, with D perhaps TRBD1 (5 bases). Trimming took 5 bases from V and 4 from J, leaving 15 bases between them. The CDR3 contains 14 residues. CDR1 and CDR2 from the germline V gene are MNHEY and SMNVEV (reference sequence). The CDR3 nucleotides read TGTGCCAGCAGTCGCAGGTGGGGCAGGTACGAGCAGTACTTC. Its translation: CASSRRWGRYEQYF.

V usage is TRBV4-1 and J usage is TRBJ1-2; TRBD1 is a possible D gene (5 bases). The CDR3 consists of 11 residues. The V gene's germline CDR1 is MGHRA and CDR2 YSYEKL. The germline V and J ends were trimmed by 6 bases and 6 bases, with 8 bases remaining between them. The CDR3 coding sequence is TGCGCCAGCAGTATAGGGGATGGCTACACCTTC. Its protein product is CASSIGDGYTF.

This rearrangement joins TRBV10-2 to TRBJ2-7; D gene unclear. V was shortened by 2 bases and J by 4 bases, with 9 bases between the two germline ends. The CDR3 sequence is 13 residues long. Germline V gene lookup returns CDR1 WSHSY and CDR2 SAAADI. The CDR3 region has the DNA TGCGCCAGCAGTGAGGCTGAGGCGTACGAGCAGTACTTC. Protein: CASSEAEAYEQYF.